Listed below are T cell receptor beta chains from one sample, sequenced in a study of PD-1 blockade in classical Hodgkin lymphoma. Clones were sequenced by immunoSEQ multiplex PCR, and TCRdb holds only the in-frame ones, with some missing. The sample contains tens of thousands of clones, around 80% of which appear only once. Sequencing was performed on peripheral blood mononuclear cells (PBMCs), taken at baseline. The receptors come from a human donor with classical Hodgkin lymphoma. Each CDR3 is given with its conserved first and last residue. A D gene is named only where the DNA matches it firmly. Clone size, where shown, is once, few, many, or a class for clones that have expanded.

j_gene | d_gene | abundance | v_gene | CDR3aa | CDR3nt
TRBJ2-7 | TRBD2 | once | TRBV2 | CASRSAGTNSYEQYF | TGTGCCAGCAGATCAGCGGGGACCAACTCCTACGAGCAGTACTTC
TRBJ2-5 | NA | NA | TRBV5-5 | CASSLARRSIQETQYF | TGTGCCAGCAGCTTGGCCCGTAGAAGCATACAAGAGACCCAGTACTTC
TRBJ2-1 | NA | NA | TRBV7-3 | CASSLATVDEQFF | TGTGCCAGCTCGCTAGCAACGGTTGATGAGCAGTTCTTC
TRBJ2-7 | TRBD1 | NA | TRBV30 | CAWSGTGRPYEQYF | TGTGCCTGGAGTGGGACAGGGCGGCCCTACGAGCAGTACTTC
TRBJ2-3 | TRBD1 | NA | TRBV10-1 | CASNPRTGKTPTDTQYF | TGCGCCAGCAACCCGAGGACAGGGAAAACACCCACAGATACGCAGTATTTT
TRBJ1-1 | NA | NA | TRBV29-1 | CSVGREGRNTEAFF | TGCAGCGTTGGCAGGGAGGGACGGAACACTGAAGCTTTCTTT
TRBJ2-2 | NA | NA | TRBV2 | CASSEGVAKWELFF | TGTGCCAGCAGTGAAGGGGTAGCAAAGTGGGAGCTGTTTTTT
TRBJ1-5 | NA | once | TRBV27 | CASSLNGLENQPQHF | TGTGCCAGCAGTTTAAACGGGCTGGAAAATCAGCCCCAGCATTTT
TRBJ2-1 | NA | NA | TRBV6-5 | CASSYGMSSYNEQFF | TGTGCCAGCAGTTACGGGATGAGCTCCTACAATGAGCAGTTCTTC
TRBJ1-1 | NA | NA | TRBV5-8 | CASSLGMNTEAFF | TGTGCCAGCAGCTTGGGGATGAACACTGAAGCTTTCTTT
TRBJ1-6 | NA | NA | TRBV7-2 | CASSRGGRSSPLHF | TGTGCCAGCAGCCGGGGCGGCAGGAGTTCACCCCTCCACTTT
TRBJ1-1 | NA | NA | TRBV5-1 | CASSSAPGTEAFF | TGCGCCAGCAGCTCCGCGCCGGGCACTGAAGCTTTCTTT
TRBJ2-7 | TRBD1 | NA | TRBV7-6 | CASSMTGTGYEQYF | TGTGCCAGCAGCATGACCGGGACAGGCTACGAGCAGTACTTC
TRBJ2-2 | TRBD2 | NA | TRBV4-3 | CASSQDGLAGVGDTGELFF | TGCGCCAGCAGCCAAGATGGACTAGCGGGGGTCGGGGACACCGGGGAGCTGTTTTTT
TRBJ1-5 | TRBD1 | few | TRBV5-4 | CASSSSGGEPQHF | TGTGCCAGCAGCTCCTCAGGGGGCGAGCCCCAGCATTTT
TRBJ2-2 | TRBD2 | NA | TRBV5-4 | CASSPREGFTGELFF | TGTGCCAGCAGCCCCCGGGAGGGATTCACCGGGGAGCTGTTTTTT
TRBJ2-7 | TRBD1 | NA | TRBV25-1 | CASSVKGQETYEQYF | TGTGCCAGCAGTGTGAAGGGACAGGAGACATACGAGCAGTACTTC
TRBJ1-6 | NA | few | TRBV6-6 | CALGQSSYNSPLHF | TGTGCCCTAGGACAGAGCTCCTATAATTCACCCCTCCACTTT
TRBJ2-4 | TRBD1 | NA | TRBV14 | CASSQRTGIKTKNIQYF | TGTGCCAGCAGCCAAAGGACAGGGATTAAAACCAAAAACATTCAGTACTTC
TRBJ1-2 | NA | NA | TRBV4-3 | CASSQDLGRDYGYTF | TGCGCCAGCAGCCAAGATCTGGGAAGGGACTATGGCTACACCTTC
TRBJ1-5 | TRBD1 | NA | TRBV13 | CASSLGTGINQPQHF | TGTGCCAGCAGCTTAGGGACAGGGATCAATCAGCCTCAGCATTTT
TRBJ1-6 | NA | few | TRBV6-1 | CASSGGGYSPLHF | TGTGCCAGCAGTGGAGGGGGTTATTCACCCCTCCACTTT
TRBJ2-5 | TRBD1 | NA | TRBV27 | CASRGPDGTGGIETQYF | TGTGCCAGCAGAGGGCCCGACGGGACAGGGGGCATCGAGACCCAGTACTTC
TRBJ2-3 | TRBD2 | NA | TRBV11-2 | CASSLLAGGPQDTQYF | TGTGCCAGCAGCCTCCTAGCGGGGGGTCCACAAGATACGCAGTATTTT
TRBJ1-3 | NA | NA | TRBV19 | CASSSYGGSGNTIYF | TGTGCCAGTAGCTCATACGGAGGGAGTGGAAACACCATATATTTT
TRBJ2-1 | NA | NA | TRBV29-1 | CSVDASGEWASYNEQFF | TGCAGCGTTGATGCGTCAGGGGAATGGGCCTCCTACAATGAGCAGTTCTTC
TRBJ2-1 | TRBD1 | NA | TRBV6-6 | CASSPRQGSYNEQFF | TGTGCCAGCAGTCCCCGACAGGGTTCCTACAATGAGCAGTTCTTC
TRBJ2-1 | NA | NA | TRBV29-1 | CSVVGGYNEQFF | TGCAGCGTTGTAGGGGGATACAATGAGCAGTTCTTC
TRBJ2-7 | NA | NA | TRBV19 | CASSRNGFDHEQYF | TGTGCCAGTAGTCGAAACGGGTTCGACCACGAGCAGTACTTC
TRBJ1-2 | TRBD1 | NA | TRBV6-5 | CATLRDRTYGYTF | TGTGCCACCCTCCGGGACAGAACTTATGGCTACACCTTC
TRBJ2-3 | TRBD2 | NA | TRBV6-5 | CASRAGLGTDTQYF | TGTGCCAGCAGAGCGGGACTTGGCACAGATACGCAGTATTTT
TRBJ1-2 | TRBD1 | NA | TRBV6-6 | CASRWTGGYLNYGYTF | TGTGCCAGCAGATGGACAGGGGGCTACCTAAACTATGGCTACACCTTC
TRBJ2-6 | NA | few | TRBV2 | CASSERGTGANVLTF | TGTGCCAGCAGTGAACGGGGGACTGGGGCCAACGTCCTGACTTTC
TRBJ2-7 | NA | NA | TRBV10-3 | CAISEPGLGDYEQYF | TGTGCCATCAGTGAGCCGGGACTCGGAGACTACGAGCAGTACTTC
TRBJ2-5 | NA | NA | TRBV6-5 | CASSRVVPFQETQYF | TGTGCCAGCAGTAGGGTAGTGCCCTTCCAAGAGACCCAGTACTTC
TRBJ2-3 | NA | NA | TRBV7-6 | CASSLVAADTQYF | TGTGCCAGCAGCTTAGTGGCTGCAGATACGCAGTATTTT
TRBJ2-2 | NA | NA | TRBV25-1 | CASSEFPLRGAGELFF | TGTGCCAGCAGTGAATTCCCCCTTCGCGGTGCCGGGGAGCTGTTTTTT
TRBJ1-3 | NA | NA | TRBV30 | CAWSPGPSGNTIYF | TGTGCCTGGAGTCCGGGCCCCTCTGGAAACACCATATATTTT
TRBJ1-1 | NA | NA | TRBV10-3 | CAISESMEYTEAFF | TGTGCCATCAGTGAGTCGATGGAGTACACTGAAGCTTTCTTT
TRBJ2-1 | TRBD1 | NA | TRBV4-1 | CASNTGTAELDEQFF | TGCGCCAGCAACACCGGGACAGCGGAACTCGATGAGCAGTTCTTC
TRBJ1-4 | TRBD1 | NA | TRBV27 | CASRDRGFAEKLFF | TGTGCCAGCAGGGACAGGGGATTCGCTGAAAAACTGTTTTTT
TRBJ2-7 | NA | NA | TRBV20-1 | CSAREAYEQYF | TGCAGTGCTAGAGAGGCCTACGAGCAGTACTTC
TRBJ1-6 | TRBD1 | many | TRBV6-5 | CASSYSMTGRNSPLHF | TGTGCCAGCAGTTACTCTATGACAGGGAGGAATTCACCCCTCCACTTT
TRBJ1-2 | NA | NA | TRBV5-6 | CASSPRGGGRGYTF | TGTGCCAGCAGCCCACGGGGGGGGGGACGCGGCTACACCTTC
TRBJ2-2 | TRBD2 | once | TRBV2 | CASSWRGGKNTGELFF | TGTGCCAGCAGTTGGAGGGGAGGGAAGAACACCGGGGAGCTGTTTTTT
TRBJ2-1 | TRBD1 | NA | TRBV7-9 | CASSYMVPGQGFGNEQFF | TGTGCCAGCAGTTATATGGTCCCGGGACAGGGGTTCGGCAATGAGCAGTTCTTC
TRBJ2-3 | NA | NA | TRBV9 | CASSVAEERAFNTQYF | TGTGCCAGCAGCGTAGCAGAGGAGCGGGCTTTCAATACGCAGTATTTT
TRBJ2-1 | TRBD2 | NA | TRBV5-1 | CASSSGLAGGLPFF | TGCGCCAGCAGCTCGGGACTAGCGGGGGGGCTTCCCTTCTTC
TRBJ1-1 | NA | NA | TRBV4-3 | CASSQEVMNTEAFF | TGCGCCAGCAGCCAAGAGGTTATGAACACTGAAGCTTTCTTT
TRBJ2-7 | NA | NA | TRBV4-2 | CASSLGGLPLTYEQYF | TGTGCCAGCAGCTTGGGGGGACTCCCTTTAACCTACGAGCAGTACTTC
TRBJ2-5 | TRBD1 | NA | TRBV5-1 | CASSLGRGHETQYF | TGCGCCAGCAGCTTGGGCAGGGGGCACGAGACCCAGTACTTC
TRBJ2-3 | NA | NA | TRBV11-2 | CASSMGDPGDTQYF | TGTGCCAGCAGCATGGGGGACCCCGGGGATACGCAGTATTTT
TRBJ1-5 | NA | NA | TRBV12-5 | CASGLGTAANQPQHF | TGTGCTAGTGGTTTGGGGACAGCCGCCAATCAGCCCCAGCATTTT
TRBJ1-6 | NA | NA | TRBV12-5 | CASGLRQGNSPLHF | TGTGCTAGTGGTTTGCGGCAGGGGAATTCACCCCTCCACTTT
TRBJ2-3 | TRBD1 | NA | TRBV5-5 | CASSPDRGDTQYF | TGTGCCAGCAGCCCGGACAGGGGGGATACGCAGTATTTT